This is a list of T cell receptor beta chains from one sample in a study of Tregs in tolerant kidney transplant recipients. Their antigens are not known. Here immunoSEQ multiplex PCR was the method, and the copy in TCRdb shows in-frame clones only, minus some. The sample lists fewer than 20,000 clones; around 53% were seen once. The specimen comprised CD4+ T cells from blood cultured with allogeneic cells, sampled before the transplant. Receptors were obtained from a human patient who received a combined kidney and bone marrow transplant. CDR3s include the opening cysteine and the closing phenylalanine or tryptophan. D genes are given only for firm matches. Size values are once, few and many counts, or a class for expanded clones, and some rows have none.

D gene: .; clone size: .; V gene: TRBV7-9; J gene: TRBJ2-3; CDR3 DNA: TGTGCCAGCAGCATCGGACTACCTAGCACAGATACGCAGTATTTT; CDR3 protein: CASSIGLPSTDTQYF
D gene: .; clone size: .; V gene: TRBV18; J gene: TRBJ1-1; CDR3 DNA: TGTGCCAGCTCCCGGAACACTGAAGCTTTCTTT; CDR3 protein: CASSRNTEAFF
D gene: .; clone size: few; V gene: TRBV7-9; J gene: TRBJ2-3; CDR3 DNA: TGTGCCAGCAGCTTAGGGGCAGGGAGGTTTGGAGATACGCAGTATTTT; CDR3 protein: CASSLGAGRFGDTQYF
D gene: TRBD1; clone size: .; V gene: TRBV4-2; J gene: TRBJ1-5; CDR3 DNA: TGTGCCAGCAGCCAAAACAGGGGGATTAGCAATCAGCCCCAGCATTTT; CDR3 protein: CASSQNRGISNQPQHF
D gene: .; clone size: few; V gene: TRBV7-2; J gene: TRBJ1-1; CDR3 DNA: TGTGCCAGCAGCCCCTGGACACTGAACACTGAAGCTTTCTTT; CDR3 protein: CASSPWTLNTEAFF
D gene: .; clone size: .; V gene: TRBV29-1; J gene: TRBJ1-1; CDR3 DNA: TGCAGCGTCGATTGGGCCGGTGAAGCTTTCTTT; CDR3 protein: CSVDWAGEAFF
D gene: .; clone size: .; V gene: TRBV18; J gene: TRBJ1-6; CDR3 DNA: TGTGCCAGCTCACCTTCATCCGGGAATAATTCCCCCCTCCACTTT; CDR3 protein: CASSPSSGNNSPLHF
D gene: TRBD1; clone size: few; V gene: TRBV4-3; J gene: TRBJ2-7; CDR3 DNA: TGCGCCAGCAGCCCCGGGACAGGGGAAGTTGCCGAGCAGTACTTC; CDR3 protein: CASSPGTGEVAEQYF
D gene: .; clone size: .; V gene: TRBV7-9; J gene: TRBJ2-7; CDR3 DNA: TGTGCCAGCAGCTTTGCGGGCTACGAGCAGTACTTC; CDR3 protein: CASSFAGYEQYF
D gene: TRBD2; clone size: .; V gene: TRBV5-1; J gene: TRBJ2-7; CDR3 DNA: TGCGCCAGCAGCTTTGAGCGGGGACCCTACGAGCAGTACTTC; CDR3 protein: CASSFERGPYEQYF
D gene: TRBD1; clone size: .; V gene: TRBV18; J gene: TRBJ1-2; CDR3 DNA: TGTGCCAGCTCACCTCAAGGGACAGACTACTATGGCTACACCTTC; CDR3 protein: CASSPQGTDYYGYTF
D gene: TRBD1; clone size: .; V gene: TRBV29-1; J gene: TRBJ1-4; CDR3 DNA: TGCAGCGTAGACCAGACAGGGACTAATGAAAAACTGTTTTTT; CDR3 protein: CSVDQTGTNEKLFF
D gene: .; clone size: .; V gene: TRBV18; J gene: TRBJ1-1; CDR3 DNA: TGTGCCAGCTCATACGGTTTCGCTGAAGCTTTCTTT; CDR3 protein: CASSYGFAEAFF
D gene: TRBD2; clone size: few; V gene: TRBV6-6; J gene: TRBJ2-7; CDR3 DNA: TGTGCCAGCAGTTGGGACTATTCCTACGAGCAGTACTTC; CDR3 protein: CASSWDYSYEQYF
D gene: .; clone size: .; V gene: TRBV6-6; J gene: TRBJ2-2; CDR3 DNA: TGTGCCAGCAGTTACTCAGGAGGGACCCGGGAGCTGTTTTTT; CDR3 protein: CASSYSGGTRELFF
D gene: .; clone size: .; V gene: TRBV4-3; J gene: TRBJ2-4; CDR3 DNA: TGCGCCAGCAGCCAGGGGGTGGGAGACAGGAGGTACTTC; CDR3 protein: CASSQGVGDRRYF
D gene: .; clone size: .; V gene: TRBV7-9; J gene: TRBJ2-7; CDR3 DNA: TGTGCCAGCAGCCCCCCGGGACACCTAAACTACGAGCAGTACTTC; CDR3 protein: CASSPPGHLNYEQYF
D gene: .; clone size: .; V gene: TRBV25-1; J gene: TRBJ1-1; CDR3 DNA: TGTGCCAGCAGTGCTATGACTGGGAACACTGAAGCTTTCTTT; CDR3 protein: CASSAMTGNTEAFF
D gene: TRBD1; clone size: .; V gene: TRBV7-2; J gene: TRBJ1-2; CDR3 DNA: TGTGCCAGCAGCTCCAGGACAGGGCTTCATTATGGCTACACCTTC; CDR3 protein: CASSSRTGLHYGYTF
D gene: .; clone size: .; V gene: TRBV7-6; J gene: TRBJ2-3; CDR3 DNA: TGTGCCAGCAGCTCTTCCGAGACGCAGTATTTT; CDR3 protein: CASSSSETQYF
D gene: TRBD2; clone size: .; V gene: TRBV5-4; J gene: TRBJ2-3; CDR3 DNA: TGTGCCAGCAGCGGGGAGGGAGGGTCAGATACGCAGTATTTT; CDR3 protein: CASSGEGGSDTQYF
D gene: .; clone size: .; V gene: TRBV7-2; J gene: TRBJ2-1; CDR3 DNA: TGTGCCAGCAGCTTAGGCCCCGGGACTCCGGGGTGGGAGCAGTTCTTC; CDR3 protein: CASSLGPGTPGWEQFF
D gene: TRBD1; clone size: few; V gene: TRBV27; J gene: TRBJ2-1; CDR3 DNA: TGTGCCAGCAGCTTACGACAGGGAAGGAATGAGCAGTTCTTC; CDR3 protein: CASSLRQGRNEQFF
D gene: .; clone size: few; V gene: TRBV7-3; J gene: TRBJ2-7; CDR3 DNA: TGTGCCAGCAGCGCCGGGAAAAAAGGGGAGCAGTACTTC; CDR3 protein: CASSAGKKGEQYF
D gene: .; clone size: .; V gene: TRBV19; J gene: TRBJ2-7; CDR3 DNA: TGTGCCAGTAGTAGAGGACAGAGTATGTATCCCTACGAGCAGTACTTC; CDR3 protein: CASSRGQSMYPYEQYF
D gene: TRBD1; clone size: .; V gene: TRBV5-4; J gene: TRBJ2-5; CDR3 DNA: TGTGCCAGCAGCCGGACAGGGGGCGGCGAGACCCAGTACTTC; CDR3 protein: CASSRTGGGETQYF
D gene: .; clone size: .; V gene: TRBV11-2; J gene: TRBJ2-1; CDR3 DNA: TGTGCCAGCAGCCTACCGAATGAGCAGTTCTTC; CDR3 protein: CASSLPNEQFF
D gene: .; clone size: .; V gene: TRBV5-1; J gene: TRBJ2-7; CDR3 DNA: TGCGCCAGCAGCTCAACCCAGGGTGACGAGCAGTACTTC; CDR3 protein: CASSSTQGDEQYF
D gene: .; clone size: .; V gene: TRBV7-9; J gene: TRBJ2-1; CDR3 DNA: TGTGCCAGCAGCTCCTTCGGGTACAATGAGCAGTTCTTC; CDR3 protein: CASSSFGYNEQFF
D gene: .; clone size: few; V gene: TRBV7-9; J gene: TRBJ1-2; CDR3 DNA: TGTGCCAGCAGCACTACAGGGTTTTCCTATGGCTACACCTTC; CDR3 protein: CASSTTGFSYGYTF
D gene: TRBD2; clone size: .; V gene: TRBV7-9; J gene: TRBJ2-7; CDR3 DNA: TGTGCCAGCAGCTTATCTTTAGCGGGGACTAATCTTGAGCAGTACTTC; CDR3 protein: CASSLSLAGTNLEQYF
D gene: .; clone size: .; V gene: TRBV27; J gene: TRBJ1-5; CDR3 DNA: TGTGCCAGCAGTTTCCGGACTGGGCCCCAGCATTTT; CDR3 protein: CASSFRTGPQHF
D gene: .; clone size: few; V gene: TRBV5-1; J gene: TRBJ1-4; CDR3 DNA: TGCGCCAGCATGGCAGGTCCAGGAACTAATGAAAAACTGTTTTTT; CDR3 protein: CASMAGPGTNEKLFF
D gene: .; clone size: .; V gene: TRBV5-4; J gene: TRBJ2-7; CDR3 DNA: TGTGCCAGCAGCCAAGATGGAGGGGGCCCCTACGAGCAGTACTTC; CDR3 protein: CASSQDGGGPYEQYF
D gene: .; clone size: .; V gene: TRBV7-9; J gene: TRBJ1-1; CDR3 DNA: TGTGCCAGCAGCTTACCGGGTTTGAACACTGAAGCTTTCTTT; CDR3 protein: CASSLPGLNTEAFF
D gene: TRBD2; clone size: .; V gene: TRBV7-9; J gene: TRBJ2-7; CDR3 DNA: TGTGCCAGCAGCTTAATAAGACGGGCGGGGGAGCCCTACGAGCAGTACTTC; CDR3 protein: CASSLIRRAGEPYEQYF
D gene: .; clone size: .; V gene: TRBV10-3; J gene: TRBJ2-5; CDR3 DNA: TGTGCCATCAGTGACAGAAAAGAGACCCAGTACTTC; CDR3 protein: CAISDRKETQYF
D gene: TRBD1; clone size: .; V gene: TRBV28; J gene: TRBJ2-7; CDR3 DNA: TGTGCCAGCAGTTCCCGGACAGGTGAAGACTACGAGCAGTACTTC; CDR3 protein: CASSSRTGEDYEQYF
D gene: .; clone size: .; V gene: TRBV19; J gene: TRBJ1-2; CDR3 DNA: TGTGCCAGTAGTATAGGTGGTGCGGGTAACTATGGCTACACCTTC; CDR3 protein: CASSIGGAGNYGYTF
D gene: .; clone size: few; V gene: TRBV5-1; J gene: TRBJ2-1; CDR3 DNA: TGCGCCAGCACGCGCACCCTGTCCTCCTACAATGAGCAGTTCTTC; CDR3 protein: CASTRTLSSYNEQFF
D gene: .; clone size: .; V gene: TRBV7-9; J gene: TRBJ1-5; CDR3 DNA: TGTGCCAGCAGCTTAGGAGTTAATCAGCCCCAGCATTTT; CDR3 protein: CASSLGVNQPQHF
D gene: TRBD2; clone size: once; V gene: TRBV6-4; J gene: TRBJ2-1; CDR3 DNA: TGTGCCAGCAGTGTTACACTAGCGGGGAACAATGAGCAGTTCTTC; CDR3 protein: CASSVTLAGNNEQFF
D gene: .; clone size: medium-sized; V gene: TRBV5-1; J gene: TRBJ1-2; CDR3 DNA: TGCGCCAGCAGCTTGTCGCCAGGGCTCTATGGCTACACCTTC; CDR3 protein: CASSLSPGLYGYTF
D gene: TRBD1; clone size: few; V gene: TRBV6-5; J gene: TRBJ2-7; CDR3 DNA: TGTGCCAGCAGTTTGGAAGGGGGCTACTACGAGCAGTACTTC; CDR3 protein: CASSLEGGYYEQYF
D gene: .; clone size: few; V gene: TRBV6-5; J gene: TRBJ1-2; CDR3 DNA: TGTGCCAGCAGTTACTCGGAGGGCTTCTATGGCTACACCTTC; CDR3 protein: CASSYSEGFYGYTF
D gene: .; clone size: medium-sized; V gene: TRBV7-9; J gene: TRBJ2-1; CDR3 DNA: TGTGCCAGCAGCTTGAGCGGCTCCTACAATGAGCAGTTCTTC; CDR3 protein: CASSLSGSYNEQFF
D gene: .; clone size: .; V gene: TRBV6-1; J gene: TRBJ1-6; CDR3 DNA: TGTGCCAGCACAGGTACCTATAATTCCCCCCTCCACTTT; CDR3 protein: CASTGTYNSPLHF
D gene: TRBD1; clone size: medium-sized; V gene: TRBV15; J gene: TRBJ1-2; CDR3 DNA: TGTGCCACCAGCAGAGGGGAGACAGGGTCCCCCGCGGACTATGGCTACACCTTC; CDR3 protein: CATSRGETGSPADYGYTF
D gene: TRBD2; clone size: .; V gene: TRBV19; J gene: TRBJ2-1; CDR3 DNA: TGTGCCAGTAGTTATAGCGGGTTACCCTACAATGAGCAGTTCTTC; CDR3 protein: CASSYSGLPYNEQFF
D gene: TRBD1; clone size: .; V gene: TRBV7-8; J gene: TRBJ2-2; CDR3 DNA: TGTGCCAGCAGCGACGGGACAGGGCTAAACACCGGGGAGCTGTTTTTT; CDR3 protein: CASSDGTGLNTGELFF
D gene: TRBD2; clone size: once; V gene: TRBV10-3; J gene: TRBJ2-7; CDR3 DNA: TGTGCCATCAGCCAGACTAGCGGGAGATCGTACGAGCAGTACTTC; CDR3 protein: CAISQTSGRSYEQYF
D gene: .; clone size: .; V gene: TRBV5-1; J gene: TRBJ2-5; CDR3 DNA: TGCGCCAGCAAGAAGCCAAAAGAGACCCAGTACTTC; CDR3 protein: CASKKPKETQYF
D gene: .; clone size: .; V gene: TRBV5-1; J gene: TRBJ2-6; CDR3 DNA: TGCGCCAGCAGCTTGGGCGGCCGGAGCTCTGGGGCCAACGTCCTGACTTTC; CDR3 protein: CASSLGGRSSGANVLTF
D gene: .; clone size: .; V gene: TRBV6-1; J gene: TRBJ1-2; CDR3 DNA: TGTGCCAGCAACGGGAACCGGGTCCCGAGAAATGGCTACACCTTC; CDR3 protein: CASNGNRVPRNGYTF
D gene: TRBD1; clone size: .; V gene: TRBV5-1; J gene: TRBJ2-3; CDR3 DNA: TGCGCCAGCAGCCAAAGGGACAGCAGGGCCACAGATACGCAGTATTTT; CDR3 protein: CASSQRDSRATDTQYF
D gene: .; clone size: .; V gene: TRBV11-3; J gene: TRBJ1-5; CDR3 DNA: TGTGTCAGCAGCTTCTTGGACAATAGCAATCAGCCCCAGCATTTT; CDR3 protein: CVSSFLDNSNQPQHF